What follows describes a single TCR beta chain. The antigen is not known. Unstimulated Tregs (CD4+CD25+CD127-) and CD4+CD25- non-Tregs were sorted from PBMCs. The data were taken from a study of Tregs in tolerant kidney transplant recipients. Whole-study results and caveats: This study did not directly address biological reproducibility.

Profiled with immunoSEQ multiplex PCR; TCRdb holds only in-frame clones, not every one. The data contain 80,000 to 90,000 clones, 85% to 95% of them singletons. The sample consisted of CD8+ T cells from blood. The sequence was collected from a human donor in good health.

CDR3 in amino acids: CASSSGPVWEQYF. The CDR3 nucleotides are TGTGCCAGCAGTTCCGGGCCGGTATGGGAGCAGTACTTC. The rearrangement links TRBV27 to TRBJ2-7, with D unclear. V was pared by 4 bases and J by 7 bases, with 14 bases between. The CDR3 is made up of 13 amino acids. Germline V gene lookup returns CDR1 MNHEY and CDR2 SMNVEV (reference sequence).